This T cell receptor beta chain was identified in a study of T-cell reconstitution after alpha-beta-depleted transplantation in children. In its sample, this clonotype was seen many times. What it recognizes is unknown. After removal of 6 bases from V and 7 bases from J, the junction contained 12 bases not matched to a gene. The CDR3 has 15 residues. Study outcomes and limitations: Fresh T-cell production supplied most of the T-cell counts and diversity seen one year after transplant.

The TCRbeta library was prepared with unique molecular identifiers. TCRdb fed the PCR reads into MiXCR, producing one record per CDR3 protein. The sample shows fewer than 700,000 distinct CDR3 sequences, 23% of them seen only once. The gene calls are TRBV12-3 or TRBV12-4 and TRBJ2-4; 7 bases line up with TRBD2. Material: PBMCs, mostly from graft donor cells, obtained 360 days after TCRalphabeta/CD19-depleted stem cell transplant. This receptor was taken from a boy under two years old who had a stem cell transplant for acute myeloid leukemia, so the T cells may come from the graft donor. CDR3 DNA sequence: TGTGCCAGCAGCCGGGACCTGGTGGGGGGGAACATTCAGTACTTC. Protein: CASSRDLVGGNIQYF.